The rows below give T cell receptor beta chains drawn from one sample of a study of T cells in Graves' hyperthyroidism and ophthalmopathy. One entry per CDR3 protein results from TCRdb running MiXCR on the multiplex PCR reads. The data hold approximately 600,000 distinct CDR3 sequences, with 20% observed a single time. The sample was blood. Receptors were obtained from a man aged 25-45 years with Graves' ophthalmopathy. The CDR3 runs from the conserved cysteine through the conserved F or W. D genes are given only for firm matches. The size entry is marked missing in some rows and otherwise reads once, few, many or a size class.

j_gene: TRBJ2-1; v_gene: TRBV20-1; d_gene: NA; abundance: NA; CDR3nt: TGCAGTGCCATACTAGTGGGAGGAACGGATGAGCAGTTCTTC; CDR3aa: CSAILVGGTDEQFF
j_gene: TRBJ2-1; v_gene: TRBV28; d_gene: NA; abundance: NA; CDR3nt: TGTGCCAGCAGTCCCTACCGGGCGGGTAATGAGCAGTTCTTC; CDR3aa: CASSPYRAGNEQFF
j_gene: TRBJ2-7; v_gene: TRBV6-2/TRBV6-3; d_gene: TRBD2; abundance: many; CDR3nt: TGTGCCAGCAGACAGAGCGGGAGATCCGAGCAGTACTTC; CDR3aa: CASRQSGRSEQYF
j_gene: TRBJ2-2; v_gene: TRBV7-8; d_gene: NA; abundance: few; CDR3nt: TGTGCCAGCAGCCTCCGGGACAAAGCCACCGGGGAGCTGTTTTTT; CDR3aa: CASSLRDKATGELFF
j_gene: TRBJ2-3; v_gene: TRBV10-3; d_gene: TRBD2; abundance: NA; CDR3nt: TGTGCCATCAGTCCGACTAGCGACACAGATACGCAGTATTTT; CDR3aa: CAISPTSDTDTQYF
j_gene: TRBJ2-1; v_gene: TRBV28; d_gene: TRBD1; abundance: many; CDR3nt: TGTGCCAGCACCCCCCCACCGGGACAGGGTTCGAATGAGCAGTTCTTC; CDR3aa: CASTPPPGQGSNEQFF
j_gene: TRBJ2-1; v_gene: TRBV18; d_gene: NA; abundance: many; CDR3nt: TGTGCCAGCTCACCAACTCCTCGGGATGAGCAGTTCTTC; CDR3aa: CASSPTPRDEQFF
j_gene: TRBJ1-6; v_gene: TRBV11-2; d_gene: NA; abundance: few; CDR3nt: TGTGCCAGCAGCCTCAGGGGCAGCTACCATTCACCCCTCCACTTT; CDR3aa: CASSLRGSYHSPLHF
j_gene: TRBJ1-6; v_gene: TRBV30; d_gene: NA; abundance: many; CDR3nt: TGTGCCTGTACGTGGACAGAAGGTTCACCCCTCCACTTT; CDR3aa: CACTWTEGSPLHF
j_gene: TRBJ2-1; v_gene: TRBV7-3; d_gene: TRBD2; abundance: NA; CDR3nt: TGTGCCAGCAGCCCCCTAGCGGACAATGAGCAGTTCTTC; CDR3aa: CASSPLADNEQFF
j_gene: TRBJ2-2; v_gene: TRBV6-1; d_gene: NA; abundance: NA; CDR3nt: TGTGCCAGCCTTGGGGGCGGGGAGCTGTTTTTT; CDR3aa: CASLGGGELFF
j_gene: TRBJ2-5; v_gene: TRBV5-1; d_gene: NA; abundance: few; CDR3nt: TGCGCCAGCAGCTTGACCCCGTACCAAGAGACCCAGTACTTC; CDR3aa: CASSLTPYQETQYF
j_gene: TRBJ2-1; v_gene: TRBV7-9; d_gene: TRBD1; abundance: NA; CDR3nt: TGTGCCAGCAGAGGACAGGGCCCCTACAATGAGCAGTTCTTC; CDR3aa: CASRGQGPYNEQFF
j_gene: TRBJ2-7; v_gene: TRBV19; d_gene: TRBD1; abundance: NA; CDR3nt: TGTGCCAGTAGGTCGACAGGGCTAATCGACGAGCAGTACTTC; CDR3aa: CASRSTGLIDEQYF
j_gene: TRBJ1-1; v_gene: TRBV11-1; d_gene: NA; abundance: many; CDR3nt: TGTGCCAGCAGCTTCTTCTCGGAGAACACTGAAGCTTTCTTT; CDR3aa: CASSFFSENTEAFF
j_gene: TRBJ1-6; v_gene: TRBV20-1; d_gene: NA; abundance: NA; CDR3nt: TGCAGTGCTCCCGAACGTCGCCAGCAGAATTCACCCCTCCACTTT; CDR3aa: CSAPERRQQNSPLHF
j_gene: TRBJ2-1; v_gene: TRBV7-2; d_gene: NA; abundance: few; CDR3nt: TGTGCCAGCAGGCCTACTAACTACAATGAGCAGTTCTTC; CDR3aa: CASRPTNYNEQFF
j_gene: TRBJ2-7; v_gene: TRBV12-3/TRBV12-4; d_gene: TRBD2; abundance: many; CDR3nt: TGTGCCAGCAGCAGTAGCGGGAGGGCGTCCTACGAGCAGTACTTC; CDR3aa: CASSSSGRASYEQYF
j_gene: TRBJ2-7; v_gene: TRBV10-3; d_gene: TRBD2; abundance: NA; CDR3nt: TGTGCCATCAGTGAGCCGGACTCCGGGACTAAATGGTACGAGCAGTACTTC; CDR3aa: CAISEPDSGTKWYEQYF
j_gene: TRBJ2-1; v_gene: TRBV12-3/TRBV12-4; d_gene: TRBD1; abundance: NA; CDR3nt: TGTGCCAGCACTCTCGACAGGGACCCTGAGCAGTTCTTC; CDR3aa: CASTLDRDPEQFF
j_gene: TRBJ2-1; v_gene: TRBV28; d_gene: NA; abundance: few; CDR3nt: TGTGCCAGCAGCCCCGGCAGGGACTACAATGAGCAGTTCTTC; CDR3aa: CASSPGRDYNEQFF
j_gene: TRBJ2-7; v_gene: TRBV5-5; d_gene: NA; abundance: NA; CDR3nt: TGTGCCAGCAGCTACGACAGTGAGACATACTACGAGCAGTACTTC; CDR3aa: CASSYDSETYYEQYF
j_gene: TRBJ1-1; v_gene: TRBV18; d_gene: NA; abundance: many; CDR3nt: TGTGCCAGCTCACAGATAAAGGCTACTGAAGCTTTCTTT; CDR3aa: CASSQIKATEAFF
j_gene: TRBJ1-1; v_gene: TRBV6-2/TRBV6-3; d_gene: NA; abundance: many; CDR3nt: TGTGCCAGCAGTTACACGGGACACTCGAACACTGAAGCTTTCTTT; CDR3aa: CASSYTGHSNTEAFF
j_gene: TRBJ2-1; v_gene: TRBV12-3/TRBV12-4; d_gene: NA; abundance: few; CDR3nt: TGTGCCAGCAGTTTAGATGGCCCTGACAAGATCTACAATGAGCAGTTCTTC; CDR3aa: CASSLDGPDKIYNEQFF
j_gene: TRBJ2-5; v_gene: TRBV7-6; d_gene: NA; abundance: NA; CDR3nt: TGTGCCAGCAGCCCGAACAGGGAGACCCAGTACTTC; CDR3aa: CASSPNRETQYF
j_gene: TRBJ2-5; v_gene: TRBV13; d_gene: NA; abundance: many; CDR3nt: TGTGCCAGCAGCTTAGGGGGCCTAGAGACCCAGTACTTC; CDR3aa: CASSLGGLETQYF
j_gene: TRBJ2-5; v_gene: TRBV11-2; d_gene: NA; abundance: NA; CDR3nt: TGTGCCAGCAGCTTAAAGAGGTGGCAAGAGACCCAGTACTTC; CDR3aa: CASSLKRWQETQYF
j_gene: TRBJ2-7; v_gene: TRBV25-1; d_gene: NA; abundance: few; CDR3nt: TGTGCCAGCAGTGAATACACATACGAGCAGTACTTC; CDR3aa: CASSEYTYEQYF
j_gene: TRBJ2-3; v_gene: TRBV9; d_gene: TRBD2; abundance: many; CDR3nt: TGTGCCAGCAGCGGGCCTCTCGGCACTAGCGGGAGCACAGATACGCAGTATTTT; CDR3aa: CASSGPLGTSGSTDTQYF
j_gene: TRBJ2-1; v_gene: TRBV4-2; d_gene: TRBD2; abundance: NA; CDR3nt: TGTGCCAGCAGCCAAGGAGGGCGGGAGGCGAATGAGCAGTTCTTC; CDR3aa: CASSQGGREANEQFF
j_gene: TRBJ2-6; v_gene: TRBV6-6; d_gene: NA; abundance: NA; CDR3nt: TGTGCCAGCAGTTACGAGGGTACTGGGGCCAACGTCCTGACTTTC; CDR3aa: CASSYEGTGANVLTF
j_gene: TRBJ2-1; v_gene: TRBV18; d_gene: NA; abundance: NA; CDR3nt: TGTGCCAGCTCACCAATGGAAAAAGGGACAAATGAGCAGTTCTTC; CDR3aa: CASSPMEKGTNEQFF
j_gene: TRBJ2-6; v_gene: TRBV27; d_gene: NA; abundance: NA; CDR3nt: TGTGCCAGCAGTTCCAGAGGGCAGGGAAGCTCTGGGGCCAACGTCCTGACTTTC; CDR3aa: CASSSRGQGSSGANVLTF
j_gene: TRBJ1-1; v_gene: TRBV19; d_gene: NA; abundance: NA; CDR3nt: TGTGCCAGTAGTCGCAGGGGTGATCCTGAAGCTTTCTTT; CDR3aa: CASSRRGDPEAFF
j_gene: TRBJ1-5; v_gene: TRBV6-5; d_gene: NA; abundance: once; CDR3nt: TGTGCCAGCAGTTACGAGTGGAATCAGCCCCAGCATTTT; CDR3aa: CASSYEWNQPQHF
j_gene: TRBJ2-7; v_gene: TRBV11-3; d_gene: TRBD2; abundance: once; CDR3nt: TGTGCCAGCAGCTTGGGGGTAGCGGGAGGCCTCAACGAGCAGTACTTC; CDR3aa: CASSLGVAGGLNEQYF
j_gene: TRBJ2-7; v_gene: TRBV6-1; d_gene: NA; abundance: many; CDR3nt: TGTGCCAGCGACATCGCGGGCAGGTCGACTGACGAGCAGTACTTC; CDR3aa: CASDIAGRSTDEQYF
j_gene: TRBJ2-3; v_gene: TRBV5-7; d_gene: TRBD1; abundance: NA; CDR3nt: TGTGCCAGCAGCTTGGGACAGGGGGCTTATAGCACAGATACGCAGTATTTT; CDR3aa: CASSLGQGAYSTDTQYF
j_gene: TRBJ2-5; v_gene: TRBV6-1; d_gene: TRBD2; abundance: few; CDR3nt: TGTGCCAGCCAGACTAGCGGGAGACAAGAGACCCAGTACTTC; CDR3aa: CASQTSGRQETQYF
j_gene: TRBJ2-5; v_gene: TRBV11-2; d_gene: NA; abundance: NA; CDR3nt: TGTGCCAGCACCTCGCTAGCGACAATCGGGGAGACCCAGTACTTC; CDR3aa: CASTSLATIGETQYF
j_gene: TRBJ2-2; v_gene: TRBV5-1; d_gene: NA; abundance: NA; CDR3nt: TGTGCCAGCAGCTTGGATCGTCGGCGGGAAACCACCGGGGAGCTGTTTTTT; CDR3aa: CASSLDRRRETTGELFF
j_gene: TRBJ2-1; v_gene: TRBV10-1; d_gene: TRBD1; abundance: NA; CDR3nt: TGCGCCAGCAGTGAGTCCGGGACAGGGCCTTGGGAGCAGTTCTTC; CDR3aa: CASSESGTGPWEQFF
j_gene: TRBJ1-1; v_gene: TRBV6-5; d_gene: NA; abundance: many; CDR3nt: TGTGCCAGCAGTTACTCGCTGGGGAACACTGAAGCTTTCTTT; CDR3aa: CASSYSLGNTEAFF
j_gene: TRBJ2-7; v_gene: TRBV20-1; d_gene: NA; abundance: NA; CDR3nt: TGCAGTGCCCCCGGGCCCACCTACGAGCAGTACTTC; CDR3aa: CSAPGPTYEQYF
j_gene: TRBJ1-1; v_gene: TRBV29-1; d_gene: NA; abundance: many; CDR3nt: TGCAGCGTTGAAGCCAGCCTGAACACTGAAGCTTTCTTT; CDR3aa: CSVEASLNTEAFF
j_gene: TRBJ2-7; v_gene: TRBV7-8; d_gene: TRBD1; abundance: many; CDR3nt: TGTGCCAGCAGCTTCGGACAACAGGGGCCCTACGAGCAGTACTTC; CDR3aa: CASSFGQQGPYEQYF
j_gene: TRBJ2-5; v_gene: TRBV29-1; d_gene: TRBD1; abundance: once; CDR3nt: TGCAGCCTTTGGGACAGGGGGCGTGAGACCCAGTACTTC; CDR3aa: CSLWDRGRETQYF